This T cell receptor (beta chain) was recorded in a study of response to subunit inactivated influenza vaccine (dated by TCRdb to 2016 to 2018). Notes on the research overall: Deep quantitative profiling of the T cell receptor repertoire was used in the study to follow responses to a trivalent subunit inactivated influenza vaccine.

On the study overall, not on this receptor specifically: The authors suggested that each seasonal influenza vaccination may recruit only a limited number of new T cells.

The method was RT-PCR. Sequencing relied on an Illumina HiSeq 2500. TCRdb reprocessed the public reads (quality trimming at Q25 with fastp, clone calling with MiXCR) and kept in-frame beta chains. Every entry covers one CDR3 protein and lists the most common genes and DNA from its rows. The sample table contains 500,000 to 550,000 distinct CDR3 sequences; only one count was recorded for around 7.9% of them. About an eighth of the sample is taken by the ten largest. This clonotype showed up many times. Its antigen target is currently unknown. Base qualities are missing; no much larger clone stands one base away. This TCR was recovered from a man in his fifties or sixties who received an inactivated influenza vaccine. Donor details come from another sample of the same person, matched by shared clones. Here the sequenced sample was PBMCs from blood, taken 23 months after vaccination.

The DNA is as follows: TGTGCCAGCAGCTTCATGATCTCTGGGGCCAACGTCCTGACTTTC. Its translation is CASSFMISGANVLTF. This sequence uses TRBV27 and TRBJ2-6; the D gene is unclear. Taken from cysteine to phenylalanine, the CDR3 has 15 residues. Just the 45-base CDR3 DNA is kept, in frame starting at base 1. The germline V gene encodes CDR1 MNHEY and CDR2 SMNVEV (reference sequence). V is cut by 6 bases and J by 0 bases, and the space between the germline ends is 9 bases.